The source of this T cell receptor (beta chain) is a study of blood T cell repertoires in COVID-19. Study details: Collection of acute and convalescent COVID-19 samples took place in the United States, Italy and Spain. Nucleic acid was either cDNA or gDNA, and it came from T cells, B-cell-depleted T cells, or PBMCs.

V lost 3 bases and J 0 bases, leaving 5 bases between the germline ends. This CDR3 comprises 14 residues. The V gene's germline CDR1 is KGHSH and CDR2 LQKENI. Authors' data handling: Amplification of reference gene primers provided the estimated nucleated cell counts. Sequenced by immunoSEQ multiplex PCR; TCRdb stores in-frame clones only, minus some. V, J and clone size are taken as reported in that table, and D and trimming were inferred from the DNA itself. The sample consists of about 39,000 clones, over 80% of them appearing once. The source material was peripheral blood. The clonotype comes from a man aged 45 to 65 with active or convalescent COVID-19. The rearrangement links TRBV18 to TRBJ1-4; the D is unclear. The CDR3 DNA sequence: TGTGCCAGCTCACCCGGGGCAACTAATGAAAAACTGTTTTTT. Its protein product is CASSPGATNEKLFF.